A selection of T cell receptor beta chains follows, all from one sample in a study of molecular identifiers for immune sequencing clone quantification. One entry per CDR3 protein, called by TCRdb with MiXCR from the PCR reads. The sample records about 300,000 distinct CDR3 sequences, around a fifth being singletons. The sequenced material came from naive CD8+ T cells from blood, with Jurkat cell RNA spiked in. All receptors come from a human donor in good health. Some libraries in this study had Jurkat cell RNA spiked in. Each CDR3 is given with its conserved first and last residue. A D gene is named only where the DNA matches it firmly. The size entry is marked missing in some rows and otherwise reads once, few, many or a size class.

V	D	size	J	CDR3	DNA
TRBV7-8	TRBD1	many	TRBJ1-5	CASSSDRGYSLMDYSNQPQHF	TGTGCCAGCAGCTCCGACAGGGGCTACAGTCTTATGGATTATAGCAATCAGCCCCAGCATTTT
TRBV13	NA	many	TRBJ1-4	CASSSWGRRNEKLFF	TGTGCCAGCAGCTCCTGGGGACGGAGAAATGAAAAACTGTTTTTT
TRBV27	TRBD2	many	TRBJ2-1	CASSFGGGNYNEQFF	TGTGCCAGCAGTTTTGGGGGAGGGAACTACAATGAGCAGTTCTTC
TRBV28	NA	many	TRBJ2-7	CASSFRVYEQYF	TGTGCCAGCAGTTTCAGGGTCTACGAGCAGTACTTC
TRBV4-1	NA	NA	TRBJ2-2	CASSRSFGNTGELFF	TGCGCCAGCAGCCGTAGCTTCGGGAACACCGGGGAGCTGTTTTTT
TRBV13	NA	few	TRBJ2-1	CASSFGRTSYNEQFF	TGTGCCAGCAGCTTCGGCCGGACGTCCTACAATGAGCAGTTCTTC
TRBV28	NA	NA	TRBJ2-5	CASSNRAWSLETQYF	TGTGCCAGCAGTAACCGGGCCTGGTCGTTGGAGACCCAGTACTTC
TRBV6-5	TRBD2	NA	TRBJ2-3	CASSYSTSGGDTQYF	TGTGCCAGCAGTTACTCTACTAGCGGGGGAGATACGCAGTATTTT
TRBV19	TRBD1	many	TRBJ1-2	CASSLQGANYGYTF	TGTGCCAGTAGCCTGCAGGGGGCCAACTATGGCTACACCTTC
TRBV18	NA	many	TRBJ1-5	CASSPGRGDNQPQHF	TGTGCCAGCTCACCGGGCCGGGGGGACAATCAGCCCCAGCATTTT